This TCR beta chain was found in a study of blood T cell repertoires in COVID-19. Whole-study context: Whether acute or convalescent, the COVID-19 samples came from the United States, Italy and Spain.

The data were produced by immunoSEQ multiplex PCR, yet TCRdb's version contains in-frame clones alone and is incomplete. This sample has about 670,000 clones, with about 87% found just once. V shed 9 bases and J shed 0 bases, with 9 bases lying between them. This CDR3 region has 13 residues. The V gene's germline CDR1 is KGHDR and CDR2 SFDVKD. This clonotype was sampled from a young woman with acute or convalescent COVID-19. Material: peripheral blood. The V call is TRBV24-1, the J call TRBJ2-3; D uncertain. Written as DNA, the CDR3 is TGTGCCACCTCGACATCTAGCACAGATACGCAGTATTTT. As protein: CATSTSSTDTQYF.